The 8 T cell receptor beta chains below all came from one sample that was sequenced in a study of T cell repertoires in cytomegalovirus infection. TCRdb passed the reads through MiXCR, listing each CDR3 protein once. This repertoire shows about 160,000 distinct CDR3 sequences, roughly a sixth found once; its top ten account for over 15%. The source material was CD8+ T cells from PBMCs. These receptors were collected from a human donor in good health (CMV status not recorded). Some clones in this sample may be carry-over from other donors' samples.

This clonotype was seen a few times. The chain combines TRBV6-5 with TRBJ2-7; 7 nucleotides align to TRBD1. The CDR3 is 13 amino acids. The germline CDR1 and CDR2 sequences are MNHEY and SVGAGI. V lost 2 bases, J lost 6 bases, and 4 bases stayed unmatched. The CDR3 spells CASSYKGAGEQYF. CDR3 sequence (DNA): TGTGCCAGCAGTTACAAGGGGGCGGGCGAGCAGTACTTC.

This clonotype was observed many times. J is TRBJ2-1 and V is TRBV11-2; no definite D call. Trimming removed 5 bases at V and 6 bases at J, with 14 bases between. Per the germline V gene, CDR1 is SGHAT and CDR2 is FQNNGV. This CDR3 contains 14 residues. The CDR3 is CASSPRAMGNEQFF. DNA of the CDR3: TGTGCCAGCAGCCCCCGGGCAATGGGCAATGAGCAGTTCTTC.

The chain recombines TRBV7-8 with TRBJ2-1, with 8 nucleotides matching TRBD2. CDR1 is SGHVS, CDR2 FQNEAQ, per germline. V was clipped by 2 bases and J by 4 bases; unmatched bases: 4. This CDR3 contains 15 residues. This chain's CDR3 is CASSLSGLDYNEQFF. As DNA, the CDR3 is TGTGCCAGCAGCTTATCGGGACTAGATTACAATGAGCAGTTCTTC.

The chain uses TRBV6-2 or TRBV6-3 and TRBJ1-3; D is undetermined. The CDR3 is 15 amino acids. Germline V lookup: CDR1 MNHEY, CDR2 SVGEGT. V was shortened by 6 bases and J by 3 bases, with 15 bases between the two germline ends. The CDR3 nucleotides read TGTGCCAGCAGCGAACTCCGGACCGATGGAAACACCATATATTTT. It yields the protein CASSELRTDGNTIYF.

The sample holds a few counts of this clonotype. This chain connects TRBV7-6 to TRBJ2-1; D is tentatively TRBD1 or TRBD2 (7 bases each). The CDR3 sequence is 14 residues long. Trimming pared 4 bases from V and 9 bases from J, leaving 16 bases between. Germline V lookup: CDR1 SGHVS, CDR2 FNYEAQ. CDR3 bases: TGTGCCAGCAGCTCAGGGGGGGCCGGGGCTGAGCAGTTCTTC. This translates into CASSSGGAGAEQFF.

The rearrangement joins TRBV12-5 to TRBJ2-1; no clear D gene. V shed 0 bases and J shed 6 bases, with 6 bases lying between them. There are 13 residues in the CDR3. Germline V gene sequence: CDR1 LGHNT, CDR2 FRNRAP. CDR3: CASGLVHGNEQFF. CDR3 nucleotides: TGTGCTAGTGGTTTGGTACACGGCAATGAGCAGTTCTTC.

The chain employs TRBV29-1 and TRBJ2-7; 9 bases map to TRBD1. The ends lost 2 bases at V and 3 bases at J; junction bases unmatched: 8. CDR1 SQVTM and CDR2 ANQGSEA come from the germline V gene. This CDR3 has 15 amino acids. Here the CDR3 reads CSVEIPGQGDYEQYF. The CDR3 DNA is TGCAGCGTTGAAATACCGGGACAGGGAGACTACGAGCAGTACTTC.

This clonotype appeared many times. V and J are TRBV7-2 and TRBJ2-1, with a tentative D call TRBD1 (7 bases). Trimming stripped 6 bases from V and 0 bases from J, with 15 bases between. The CDR3 length is 16 residues. Germline CDR1 reads SGHTA; CDR2 reads FQGNSA. CDR3 sequence (DNA): TGTGCCAGCAGACACAGGGGAGGAAGCTCCTACAATGAGCAGTTCTTC. Its translation is CASRHRGGSSYNEQFF.